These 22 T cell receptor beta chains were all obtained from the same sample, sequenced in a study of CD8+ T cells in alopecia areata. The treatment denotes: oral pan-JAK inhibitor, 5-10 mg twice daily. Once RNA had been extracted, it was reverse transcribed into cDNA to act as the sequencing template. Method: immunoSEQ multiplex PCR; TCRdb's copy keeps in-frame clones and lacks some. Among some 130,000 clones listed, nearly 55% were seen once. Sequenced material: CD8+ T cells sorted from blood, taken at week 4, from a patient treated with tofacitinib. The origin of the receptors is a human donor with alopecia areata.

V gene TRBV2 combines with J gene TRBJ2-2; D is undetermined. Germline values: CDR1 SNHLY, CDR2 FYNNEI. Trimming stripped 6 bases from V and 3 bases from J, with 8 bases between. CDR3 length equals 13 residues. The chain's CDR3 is CASSATHTGELFF. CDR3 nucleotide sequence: TGTGCCAGCAGCGCCACCCACACCGGGGAGCTGTTTTTT.

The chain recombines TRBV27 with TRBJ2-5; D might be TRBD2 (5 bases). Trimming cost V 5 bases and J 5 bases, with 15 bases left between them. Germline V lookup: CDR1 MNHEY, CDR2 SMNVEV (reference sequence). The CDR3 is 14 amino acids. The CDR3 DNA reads TGTGCCAGCAGTCCGACCCACGGGGAGGAGACCCAGTACTTC. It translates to CASSPTHGEETQYF.

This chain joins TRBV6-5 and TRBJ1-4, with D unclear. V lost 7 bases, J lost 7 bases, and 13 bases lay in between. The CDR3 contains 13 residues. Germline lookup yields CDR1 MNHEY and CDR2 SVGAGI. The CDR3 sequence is CASTPGGSEKLFF. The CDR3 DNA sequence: TGTGCCAGCACCCCAGGCGGGAGTGAAAAACTGTTTTTT.

In DNA, the CDR3 is TGTGCCAGCAGGGCACCCGGATCCGGGGAGCTGTTTTTT. It yields the protein CASRAPGSGELFF. This sequence joins TRBV11-2 and TRBJ2-2, with unresolved D. Germline assignment: CDR1 SGHAT and CDR2 FQNNGV. This CDR3 comprises 13 residues. V gave up 6 bases and J gave up 6 bases, with 11 bases separating them.

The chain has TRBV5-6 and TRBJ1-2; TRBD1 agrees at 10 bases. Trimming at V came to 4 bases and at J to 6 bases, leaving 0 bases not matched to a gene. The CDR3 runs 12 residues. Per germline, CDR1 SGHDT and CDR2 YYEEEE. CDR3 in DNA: TGTGCCAGCAGCGGGACAGGGGATGGCTACACCTTC. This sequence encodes CASSGTGDGYTF. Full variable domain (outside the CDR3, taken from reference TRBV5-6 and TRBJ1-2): DAGVTQSPTHLIKTRGQQVTLRCSPKSGHDTVSWYQQALGQGPQFIFQYYEEEERQRGNFPDRFSGHQFPNYSSELNVNALLLGDSALYLCASSGTGDGYTFGSGTRLTVV.

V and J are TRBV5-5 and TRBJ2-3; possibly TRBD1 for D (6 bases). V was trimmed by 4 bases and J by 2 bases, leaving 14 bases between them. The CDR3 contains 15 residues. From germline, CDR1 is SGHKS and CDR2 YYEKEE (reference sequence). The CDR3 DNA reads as TGTGCCAGCAGCGTAGTACAGGGTTCCACAGATACGCAGTATTTT. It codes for CASSVVQGSTDTQYF.

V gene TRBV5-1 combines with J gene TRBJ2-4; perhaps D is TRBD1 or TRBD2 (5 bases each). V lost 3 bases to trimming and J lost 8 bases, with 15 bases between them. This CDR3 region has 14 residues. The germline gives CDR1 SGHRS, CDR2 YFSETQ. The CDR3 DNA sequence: TGCGCCAGCAGCTCGGGACGAGGGGCGGACATTCAGTACTTC. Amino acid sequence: CASSSGRGADIQYF.

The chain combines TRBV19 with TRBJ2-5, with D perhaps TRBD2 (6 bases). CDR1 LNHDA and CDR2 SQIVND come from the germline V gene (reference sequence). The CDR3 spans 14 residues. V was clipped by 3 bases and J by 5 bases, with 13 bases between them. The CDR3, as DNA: TGTGCCAGTAGTATCTGGGGGGATGTGGAGACCCAGTACTTC. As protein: CASSIWGDVETQYF.

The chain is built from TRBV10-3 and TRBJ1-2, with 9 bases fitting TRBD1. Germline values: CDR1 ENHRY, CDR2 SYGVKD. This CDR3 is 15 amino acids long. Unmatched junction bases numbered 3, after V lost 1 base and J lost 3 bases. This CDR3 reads CAISELDRGDYGYTF. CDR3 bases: TGTGCCATCAGTGAGTTGGACAGGGGAGACTATGGCTACACCTTC.

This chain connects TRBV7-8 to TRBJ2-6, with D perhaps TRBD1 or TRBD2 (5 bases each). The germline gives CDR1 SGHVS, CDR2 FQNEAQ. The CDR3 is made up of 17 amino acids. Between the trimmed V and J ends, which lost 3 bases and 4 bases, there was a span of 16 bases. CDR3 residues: CASSFGGEGAGANVLTF. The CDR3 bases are TGTGCCAGCAGCTTTGGGGGAGAGGGTGCCGGGGCCAACGTCCTGACTTTC.

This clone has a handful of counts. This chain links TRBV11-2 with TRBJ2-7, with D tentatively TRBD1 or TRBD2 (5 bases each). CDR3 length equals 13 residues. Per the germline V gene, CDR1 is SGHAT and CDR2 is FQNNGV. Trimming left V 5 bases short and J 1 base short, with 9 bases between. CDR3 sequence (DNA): TGTGCCAGCAGCATTGGGGGATCCTACGAGCAGTACTTC. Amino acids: CASSIGGSYEQYF.

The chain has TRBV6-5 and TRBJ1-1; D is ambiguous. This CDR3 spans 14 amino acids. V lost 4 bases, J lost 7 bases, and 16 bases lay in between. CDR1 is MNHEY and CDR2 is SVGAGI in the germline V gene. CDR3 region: CASSSWTVVDEAFF. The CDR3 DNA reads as TGTGCCAGCAGTTCCTGGACGGTCGTGGATGAAGCTTTCTTT.

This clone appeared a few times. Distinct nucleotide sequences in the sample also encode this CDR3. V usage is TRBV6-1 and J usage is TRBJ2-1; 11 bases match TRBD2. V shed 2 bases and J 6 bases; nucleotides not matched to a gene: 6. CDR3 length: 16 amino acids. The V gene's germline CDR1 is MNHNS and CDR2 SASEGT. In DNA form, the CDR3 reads TGTGCCAGCAGTGAACTCGGTCTAGCGGGGGGCAATGAGCAGTTCTTC. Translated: CASSELGLAGGNEQFF.

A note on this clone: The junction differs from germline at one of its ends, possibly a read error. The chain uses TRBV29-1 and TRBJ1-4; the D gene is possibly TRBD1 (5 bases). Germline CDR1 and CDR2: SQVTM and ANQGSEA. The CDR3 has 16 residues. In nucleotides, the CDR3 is TGCAGCGTTAAAGATGGACCCGGGGGTGCTAATGAAAAACTGTTTTTT. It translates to CSVKDGPGGANEKLFF.

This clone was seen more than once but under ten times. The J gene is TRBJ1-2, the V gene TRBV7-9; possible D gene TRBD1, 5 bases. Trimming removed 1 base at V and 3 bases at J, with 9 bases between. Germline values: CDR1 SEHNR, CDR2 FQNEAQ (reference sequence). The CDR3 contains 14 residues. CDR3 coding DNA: TGTGCCAGCAGCTTAGGAAGGGGTGACTATGGCTACACCTTC. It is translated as CASSLGRGDYGYTF.

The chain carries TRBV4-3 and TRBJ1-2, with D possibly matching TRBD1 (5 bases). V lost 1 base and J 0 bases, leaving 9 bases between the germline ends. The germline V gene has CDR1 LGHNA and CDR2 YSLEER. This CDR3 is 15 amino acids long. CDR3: CASSQAWGANYGYTF. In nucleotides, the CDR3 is TGCGCCAGCAGCCAAGCTTGGGGGGCTAACTATGGCTACACCTTC.

The CDR3: CATPESGQPQHF. CDR3 sequence (DNA): TGTGCCACGCCTGAATCGGGTCAGCCCCAGCATTTT. The V gene is TRBV5-8, the J gene TRBJ1-5, with D unclear. The V gene lost 9 bases and the J gene lost 6 bases, with 13 bases spanning the gap. This CDR3 spans 12 amino acids. CDR1 and CDR2 from the germline V gene are SGHTS and YDEGEE.

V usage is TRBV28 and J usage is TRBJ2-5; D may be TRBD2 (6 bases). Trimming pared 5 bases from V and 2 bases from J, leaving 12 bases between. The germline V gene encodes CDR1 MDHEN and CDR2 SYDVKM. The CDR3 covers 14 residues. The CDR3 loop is CASSLRDSQETQYF. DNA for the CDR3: TGTGCCAGCAGTCTACGGGACTCTCAAGAGACCCAGTACTTC.

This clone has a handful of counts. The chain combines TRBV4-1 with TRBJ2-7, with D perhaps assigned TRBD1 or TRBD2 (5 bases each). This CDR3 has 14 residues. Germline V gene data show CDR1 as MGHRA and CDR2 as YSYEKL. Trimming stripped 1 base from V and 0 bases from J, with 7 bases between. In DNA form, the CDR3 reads TGCGCCAGCAGCCAAGTTGGGACCTCCTACGAGCAGTACTTC. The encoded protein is CASSQVGTSYEQYF.

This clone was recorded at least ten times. The CDR3 DNA reads as TGTGCCAGCGAGAGCGGAAGGGAATATTCACCCCTCCACTTT. Amino acids: CASESGREYSPLHF. The V and J genes are TRBV19 and TRBJ1-6; D is unresolved. The V end was cut by 9 bases, the J end by 8 bases, with 17 bases between. This CDR3 has 14 amino acids. Germline V gives CDR1 LNHDA, CDR2 SQIVND (reference sequence).

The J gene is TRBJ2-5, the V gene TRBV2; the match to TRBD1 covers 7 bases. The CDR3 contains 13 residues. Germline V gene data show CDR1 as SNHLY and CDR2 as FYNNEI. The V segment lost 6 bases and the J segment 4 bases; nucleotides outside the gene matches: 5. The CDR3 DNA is TGTGCCAGCAGGGGGACAGAATCAGAGACCCAGTACTTC. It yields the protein CASRGTESETQYF. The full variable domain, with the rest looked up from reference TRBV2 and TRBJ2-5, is EPEVTQTPSHQVTQMGQEVILRCVPISNHLYFYWYRQILGQKVEFLVSFYNNEISEKSEIFDDQFSVERPDGSNFTLKIRSTKLEDSAMYFCASRGTESETQYFGPGTRLLVL.

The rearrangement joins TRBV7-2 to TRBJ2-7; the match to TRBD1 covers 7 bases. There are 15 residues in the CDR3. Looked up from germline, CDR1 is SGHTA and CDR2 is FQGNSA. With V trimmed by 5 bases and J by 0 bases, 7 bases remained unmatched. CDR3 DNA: TGTGCCAGCAGCGCTACAGGGGACCCCTCCTACGAGCAGTACTTC. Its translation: CASSATGDPSYEQYF.